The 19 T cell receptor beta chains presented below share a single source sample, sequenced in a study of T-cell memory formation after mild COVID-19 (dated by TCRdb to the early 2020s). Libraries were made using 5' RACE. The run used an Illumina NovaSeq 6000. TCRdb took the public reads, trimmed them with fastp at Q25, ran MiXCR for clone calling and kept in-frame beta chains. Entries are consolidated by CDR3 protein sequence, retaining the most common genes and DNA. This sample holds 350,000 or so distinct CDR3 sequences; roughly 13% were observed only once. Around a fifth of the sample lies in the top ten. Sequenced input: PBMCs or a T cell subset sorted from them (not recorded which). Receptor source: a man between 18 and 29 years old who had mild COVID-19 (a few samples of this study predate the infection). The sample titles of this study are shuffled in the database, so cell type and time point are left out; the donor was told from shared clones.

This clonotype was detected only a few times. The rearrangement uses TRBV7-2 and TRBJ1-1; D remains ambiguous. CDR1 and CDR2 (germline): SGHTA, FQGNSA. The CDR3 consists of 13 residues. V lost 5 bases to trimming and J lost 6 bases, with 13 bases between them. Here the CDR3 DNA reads TGTGCCAGCAGCAAAGGGTGGATACCTGAAGCTTTCTTT. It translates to CASSKGWIPEAFF.

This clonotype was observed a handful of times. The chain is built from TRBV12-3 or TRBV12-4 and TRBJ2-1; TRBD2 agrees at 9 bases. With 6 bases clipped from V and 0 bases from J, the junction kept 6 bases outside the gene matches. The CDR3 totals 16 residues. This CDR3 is CASSPSGASSYNEQFF. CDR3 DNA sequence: TGTGCCAGCAGCCCTAGCGGGGCAAGCTCCTACAATGAGCAGTTCTTC.

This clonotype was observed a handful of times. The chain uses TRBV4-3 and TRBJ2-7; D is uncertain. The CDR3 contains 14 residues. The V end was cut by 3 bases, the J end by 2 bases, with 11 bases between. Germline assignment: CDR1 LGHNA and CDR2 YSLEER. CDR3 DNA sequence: TGCGCCAGCAGCCAGGGCCCATTCCCCTACGAGCAGTACTTC. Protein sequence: CASSQGPFPYEQYF.

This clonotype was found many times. The DNA of the CDR3 is TGTGCCAGCAGCTCGACTCCTTCGAACACCGGGGAGCTGTTTTTT. Amino acid sequence: CASSSTPSNTGELFF. This sequence joins TRBV7-3 and TRBJ2-2; D ambiguous. The germline V and J ends were trimmed by 4 bases and 0 bases, with 9 bases remaining between them. This CDR3 spans 15 amino acids. In germline, CDR1 is SGHTA, CDR2 FQGTGA.

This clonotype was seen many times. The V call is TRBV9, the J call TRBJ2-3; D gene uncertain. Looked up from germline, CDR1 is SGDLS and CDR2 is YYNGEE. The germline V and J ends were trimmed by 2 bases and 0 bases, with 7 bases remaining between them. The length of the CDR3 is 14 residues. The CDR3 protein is CASSVASSTDTQYF. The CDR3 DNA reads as TGTGCCAGCAGCGTGGCGTCTAGCACAGATACGCAGTATTTT.

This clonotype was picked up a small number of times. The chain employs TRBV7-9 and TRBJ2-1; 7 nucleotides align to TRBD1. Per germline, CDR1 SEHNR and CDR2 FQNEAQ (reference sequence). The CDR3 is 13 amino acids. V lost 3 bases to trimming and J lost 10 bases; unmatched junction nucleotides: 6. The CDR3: CASSFPGDSEQFF. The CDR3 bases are TGTGCCAGCAGCTTCCCCGGGGACAGCGAGCAGTTCTTC.

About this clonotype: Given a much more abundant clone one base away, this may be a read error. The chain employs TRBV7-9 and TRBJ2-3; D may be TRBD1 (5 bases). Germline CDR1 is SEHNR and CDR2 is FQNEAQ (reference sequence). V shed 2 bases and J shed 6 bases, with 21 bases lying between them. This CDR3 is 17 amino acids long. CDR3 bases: TGTGCCAGCAGCTTAAATAGGGCAGGGAAGGGCGATGATACGCAGTATTTT. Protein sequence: CASSLNRAGKGDDTQYF.

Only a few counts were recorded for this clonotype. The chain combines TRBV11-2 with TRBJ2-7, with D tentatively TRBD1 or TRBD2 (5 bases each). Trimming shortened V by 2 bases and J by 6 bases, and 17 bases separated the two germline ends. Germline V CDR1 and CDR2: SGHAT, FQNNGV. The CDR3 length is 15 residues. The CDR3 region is CASSLFVQAGGEQYF. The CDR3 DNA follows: TGTGCCAGCAGCTTATTTGTCCAGGCTGGGGGCGAGCAGTACTTC.

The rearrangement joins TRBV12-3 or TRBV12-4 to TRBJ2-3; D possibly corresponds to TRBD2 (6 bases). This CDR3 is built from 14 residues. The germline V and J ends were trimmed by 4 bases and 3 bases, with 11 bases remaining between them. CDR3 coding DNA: TGTGCCAGCAGTTCAGGAGGGAGAACAGATACGCAGTATTTT. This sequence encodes CASSSGGRTDTQYF.

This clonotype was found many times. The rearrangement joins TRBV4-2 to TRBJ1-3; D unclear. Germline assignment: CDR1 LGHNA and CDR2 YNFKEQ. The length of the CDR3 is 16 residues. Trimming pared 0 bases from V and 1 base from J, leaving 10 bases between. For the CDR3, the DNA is TGTGCCAGCAGCCAAGACGTCCCATTGTCTGGAAACACCATATATTTT. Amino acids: CASSQDVPLSGNTIYF.

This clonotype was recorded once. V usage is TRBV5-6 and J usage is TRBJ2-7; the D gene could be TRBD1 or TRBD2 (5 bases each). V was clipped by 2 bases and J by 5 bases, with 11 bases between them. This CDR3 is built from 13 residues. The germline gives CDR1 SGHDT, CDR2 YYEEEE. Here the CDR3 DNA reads TGTGCCAGCAGCTTAATCCGGGGCCACGAGCAGTACGTC. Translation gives CASSLIRGHEQYV.

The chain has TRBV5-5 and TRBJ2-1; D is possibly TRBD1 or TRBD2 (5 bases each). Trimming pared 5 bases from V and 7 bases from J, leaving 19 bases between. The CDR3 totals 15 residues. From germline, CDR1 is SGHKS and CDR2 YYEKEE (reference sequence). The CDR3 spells CASSRGTTWMNEQFF. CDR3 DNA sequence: TGTGCCAGCAGTAGAGGGACCACCTGGATGAATGAGCAGTTCTTC.

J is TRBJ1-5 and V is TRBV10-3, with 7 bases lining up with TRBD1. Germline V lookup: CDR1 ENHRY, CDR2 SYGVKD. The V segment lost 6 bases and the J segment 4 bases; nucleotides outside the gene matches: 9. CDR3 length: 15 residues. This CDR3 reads CAIRSDRNFNQPQHF. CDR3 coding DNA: TGTGCCATCAGATCGGACAGGAACTTTAATCAGCCCCAGCATTTT.

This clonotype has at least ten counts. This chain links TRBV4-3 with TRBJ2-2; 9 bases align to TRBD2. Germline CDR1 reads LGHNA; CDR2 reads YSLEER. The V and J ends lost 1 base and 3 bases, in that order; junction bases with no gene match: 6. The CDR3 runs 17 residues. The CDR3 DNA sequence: TGCGCCAGCAGCCAAGCGGCTAGCGGGACCTACACCGGGGAGCTGTTTTTT. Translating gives CASSQAASGTYTGELFF.

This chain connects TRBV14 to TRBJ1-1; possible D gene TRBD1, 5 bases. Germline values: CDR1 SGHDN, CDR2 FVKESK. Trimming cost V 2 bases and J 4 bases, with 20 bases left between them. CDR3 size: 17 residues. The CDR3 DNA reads TGTGCCAGCAGCCAATTTTCCAGTAGATTAAGGGGCACTGAAGCTTTCTTT. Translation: CASSQFSSRLRGTEAFF.

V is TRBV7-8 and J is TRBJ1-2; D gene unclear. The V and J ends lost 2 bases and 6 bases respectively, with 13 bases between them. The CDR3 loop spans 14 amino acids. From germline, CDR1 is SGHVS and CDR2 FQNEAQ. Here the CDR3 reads CASSLRIPLDGYTF. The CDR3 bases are TGTGCCAGCAGCTTAAGAATCCCTCTGGATGGCTACACCTTC.

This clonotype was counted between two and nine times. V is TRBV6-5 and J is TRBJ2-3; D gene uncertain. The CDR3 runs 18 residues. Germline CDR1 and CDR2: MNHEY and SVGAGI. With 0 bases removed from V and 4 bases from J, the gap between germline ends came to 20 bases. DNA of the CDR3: TGTGCCAGCAGTTACTCTCCGCACGTTCGGGCTCGGGCAGATACGCAGTATTTT. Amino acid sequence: CASSYSPHVRARADTQYF.

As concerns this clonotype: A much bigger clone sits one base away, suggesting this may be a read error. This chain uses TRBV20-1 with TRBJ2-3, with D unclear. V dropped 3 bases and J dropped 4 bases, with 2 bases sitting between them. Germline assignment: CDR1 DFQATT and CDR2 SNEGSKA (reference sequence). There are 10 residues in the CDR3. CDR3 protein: CSARSDTQYF. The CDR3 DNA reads TGCAGTGCTAGGTCAGATACGCAGTATTTT.

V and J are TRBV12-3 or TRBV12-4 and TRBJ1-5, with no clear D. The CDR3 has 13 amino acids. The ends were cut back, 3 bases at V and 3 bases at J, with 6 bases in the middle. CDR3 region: CASSFRVNQPQHF. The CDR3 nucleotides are TGTGCCAGCAGTTTTAGGGTCAATCAGCCCCAGCATTTT.